The TCR beta chain described here comes from a study of early T cells in non-severe SARS-CoV-2 infection (dated by TCRdb to about 2021). In the study overall: Bulk RNA from unsorted whole blood was used for TCR sequencing, so alpha and beta chains could not be paired.

CDR1 and CDR2, per the germline V gene, are MDHEN and SYDVKM. The CDR3 covers 13 residues, taking in both the cysteine and the phenylalanine. Here the CDR3 DNA is all that survives: 39 bases in frame from base 1. V lost 6 bases and J lost 1 base; the stretch between them is 9 bases long. The table lists this clonotype with a few counts. No cognate antigen has been identified for it. No much larger clonotype is one base removed from it; base qualities were not supplied. The study was a case-control design nested within a healthcare worker cohort in London, UK, with weekly nasopharyngeal swab PCR tests and blood sampling. Between 23 and 31 March 2020, the week of the UK lockdown, healthcare workers were enrolled and then followed up weekly for as long as 16 weeks. The full study reports these points: VDJdb matching was skewed toward anti-spike CD8 responses, so virus-specific expansions were likely underestimated and private and CD4 specificities were missed.

The method behind the library was 5' RACE. TCRdb lists the instrument as NextSeq 500. To correct for sequencing error and PCR bias, the TCR library protocol tagged individual cDNA molecules with unique molecular identifiers. Both TCR alpha and beta chains were sequenced, and tight co-correlation was observed between alpha and beta sequence abundances in each sample. The original pipeline was this. Decombinator V4 was used to annotate TCR sequences for V gene, J gene and CDR3. Expanded TCRs were defined as changing significantly between any two time points under a Poisson model with p below 0.0001. TCR abundances were normalised to the total number of TCRs sequenced in each sample and reported as counts per million. TRAV1-2 paired with TRAJ12, TRAJ20 or TRAJ33 defined MAIT TCRs, while TRAV10 paired with TRAJ18 defined iNKT TCRs. VDJdb, accessed on 1 November 2021, was searched for TCRs annotated for CMV, EBV and SARS-CoV-2, and TCRs annotated for more than one antigen were excluded. TCRdb cleaned the public reads at Q25 with fastp, built clones with MiXCR and kept in-frame beta chains. Rows with one shared CDR3 protein collapse into an entry with the most common genes and DNA. Clone size and V and J calls follow TCRdb, not the original study. The sample table records 90,000 or so distinct CDR3 sequences; more than 12% of these occur just once. The ten largest clones capture 4.5% to 7% of the sample.

The source of this sequence is an adult who was a healthcare worker with PCR-confirmed SARS-CoV-2 infection or an uninfected control (not recorded which). The sequencing sample was made of whole blood. The sequence links TRBV28 to TRBJ1-1, with a tentative D gene TRBD1 over 6 matching bases. CDR3 reads: CASREQGNTEAFF. DNA sequence: TGTGCCAGCAGGGAACAGGGGAACACTGAAGCTTTCTTT.